A selection of T cell receptor beta chains follows, all from one sample in a study of blood T cell repertoires in COVID-19. The assay was immunoSEQ multiplex PCR, and TCRdb's table has in-frame clones only and misses some. The sample includes some 250,000 clones, 70% to 90% of them seen just once. Sequencing was done on a sample of peripheral blood. All receptors come from a man between 25 and 39 years old who had recovered from COVID-19. The CDR3 runs from the conserved cysteine through the conserved F or W. A D gene is named only where the DNA matches it firmly. The size entry is marked missing in some rows and otherwise reads once, few, many or a size class.

d_call j_call v_call clone_size cdr3_length cdr3_nt cdr3_aa
NA TRBJ1-6 TRBV6-4 NA 14 TGTGCCAGCAGCAGGGCGGAAAGAGGCTCACCCCTCCACTTT CASSRAERGSPLHF
NA TRBJ1-2 TRBV12-3/TRBV12-4 NA 13 TGTGCCAGCTCTGGTACAGGACCCTATGGCTACACCTTC CASSGTGPYGYTF
NA TRBJ1-4 TRBV15 once 15 TGTGCCACCAGCAGGAGAGCTTCAACTAATGAAAAACTGTTTTTT CATSRRASTNEKLFF
TRBD2 TRBJ2-3 TRBV12-5 few 16 TGTGCTAGTGGTCTCGGGGGAGCGGGGCCCACAGATACGCAGTATTTT CASGLGGAGPTDTQYF
TRBD1 TRBJ2-7 TRBV6-1 NA 16 TGTGCCAGCAGTGCAACAGGGACAGAACTATACTACGAGCAGTACTTC CASSATGTELYYEQYF
NA TRBJ1-3 TRBV11-3 NA 18 TGTGCCAGCAGCTTGGAGAAGATATTTCAGGGTTGGGGAAACACCATATATTTT CASSLEKIFQGWGNTIYF
NA TRBJ2-2 TRBV5-1 NA 15 TGCGCCAGCAGCCGACAGACGGTAATCACCGGGGAGCTGTTTTTT CASSRQTVITGELFF
NA TRBJ1-2 TRBV4-2 NA 15 TGTGCCAGCAGCCAAGAAGGGGCAACCTCTTGGGGCTACACCTTC CASSQEGATSWGYTF
NA TRBJ2-2 TRBV7-7 NA 16 TGTGCCAGCAGCTTGGTGGTAGCTACGAACACCGGGGAGCTGTTTTTT CASSLVVATNTGELFF
TRBD1 TRBJ1-1 TRBV10-3 NA 17 TGTGCCATCAGTGAGTCGGGACAGTCGATACTGAACACTGAAGCTTTCTTT CAISESGQSILNTEAFF
TRBD2 TRBJ2-2 TRBV19 NA 15 TGTGCCAGTATCGGGCGTGTGGGGGGGACCGGGGAGCTGTTTTTT CASIGRVGGTGELFF
NA TRBJ1-1 TRBV19 NA 14 TGTGCCAGTAGTATATCCTTGGGCAACACTGAAGCTTTCTTT CASSISLGNTEAFF
NA TRBJ1-1 TRBV3-1/TRBV3-2 NA 13 TGTGCCAGCAGCCAAGAGAGTCGGTTGTTGTCTTTCTTT CASSQESRLLSFF
TRBD1 TRBJ2-7 TRBV7-2 NA 12 TGTGCCAGCAGGGGACAGGGAGGCGAGCAGTACTTC CASRGQGGEQYF
NA TRBJ1-2 TRBV11-2 NA 13 TGTGCCAGCAGCTTAGGGGCCGACTATGGCTACACCTTC CASSLGADYGYTF
NA TRBJ1-6 TRBV5-6 NA 13 TGTGCCAGCAGCCCTTACGGGAGTCCACCCCTCCACTTT CASSPYGSPPLHF
TRBD1 TRBJ2-4 TRBV11-2 NA 15 TGTGCCAGCAGCCCTACCCGGACAGGCCTAAACATTCAGTACTTC CASSPTRTGLNIQYF
TRBD2 TRBJ2-3 TRBV3-1/TRBV3-2 NA 17 TGTGCCAGCAGCCGAGGACTTATAGCGGGGTCCACAGATACGCAGTATTTT CASSRGLIAGSTDTQYF
NA TRBJ2-1 TRBV24-1 NA 13 TGTGCCACCAGTGATCTCTCCTACAATGAGCAGTTCTTC CATSDLSYNEQFF
NA TRBJ2-3 TRBV7-2 NA 15 TGTGCCAGCAGCTTAGCCGGACTTTCGACAGATACGCAGTATTTT CASSLAGLSTDTQYF
TRBD1 TRBJ2-7 TRBV7-6 NA 15 TGTGCCAGCAGCTCTCCCCGGGACAGAACCTACGAGCAGTACTTC CASSSPRDRTYEQYF
NA TRBJ2-7 TRBV7-9 NA 12 TGTGCCAGCAGCCCACGGGACTACGAGCAGTACTTC CASSPRDYEQYF
TRBD2 TRBJ2-3 TRBV5-1 NA 16 TGCGCCAGCAGCGCGGACGGGGGGGCCTTAGGTAATACGCAGTATTTT CASSADGGALGNTQYF
NA TRBJ2-7 TRBV10-3 once 13 TGTGCCATCAAATACGGGGAGAACTACGAGCAGTACTTC CAIKYGENYEQYF
TRBD2 TRBJ2-5 TRBV10-1 NA 17 TGCGCCAGCAGCTCCGGGACTAGCGGGGTTGTCCAAGAGACCCAGTACTTC CASSSGTSGVVQETQYF
TRBD1 TRBJ2-3 TRBV24-1 NA 14 TGTGCCACCAGTGATCCGACAGGGGGTGATACGCAGTATTTT CATSDPTGGDTQYF
NA TRBJ2-7 TRBV14 NA 11 TGTGCCAGCAGCCACAGGGACGAGCAGTACTTC CASSHRDEQYF
NA TRBJ1-2 TRBV19 NA 12 TGTGCCAGTAGTTCCACAGCCTATGGCTACACCTTC CASSSTAYGYTF
NA TRBJ2-7 TRBV28 NA 16 TGTGCCACCGCTGGGCAGTTAGCGGCGATCCCCTACGAGCAGTACTTC CATAGQLAAIPYEQYF
TRBD1 TRBJ2-5 TRBV5-4 NA 16 TGTGCCAGCAGCTTGGTATACAGGGGGCAGTGGGAGACCCAGTACTTC CASSLVYRGQWETQYF
NA TRBJ1-1 TRBV19 NA 14 TGTGCCAGTAGCCTAGGACAGCCCACCACTGAAGCTTTCTTT CASSLGQPTTEAFF
NA TRBJ1-1 TRBV6-8 NA 13 TGTGCCAGCAGTGAGACCTTGGGCCCTGAAGCTTTCTTT CASSETLGPEAFF
TRBD1 TRBJ2-1 TRBV4-3 few 15 TGCGCCAGCAGCCTGGGACAGGGAGTGCACAATGAGCAGTTCTTC CASSLGQGVHNEQFF
TRBD1 TRBJ1-1 TRBV5-5 NA 16 TGTGCCAGCAGCAAGGGGACAGAGACAGGGAGCTCTGAAGCTTTCTTT CASSKGTETGSSEAFF
NA TRBJ2-7 TRBV6-6 NA 13 TGTGCCAGCAGTTACCCCGGAGGGGTCGAGCAGTACTTC CASSYPGGVEQYF
NA TRBJ1-2 TRBV19 NA 13 TGTGCCAGTAGTTCCCTAGGCTTGGAAGGCTACACCTTC CASSSLGLEGYTF
NA TRBJ1-2 TRBV6-4 once 13 TGTGCCAGCAGTGACTTAGATTCGGGTGGCTACACCTTC CASSDLDSGGYTF
NA TRBJ2-7 TRBV18 NA 14 TGTGCCAGCTCACCACCGTCTAGGACTTACGAGCAGTACTTC CASSPPSRTYEQYF
TRBD1 TRBJ1-4 TRBV3-1/TRBV3-2 NA 15 TGTGCCAGCAGCCCCTGGACAGGGGGCGGGGAAAAACTGTTTTTT CASSPWTGGGEKLFF
TRBD2 TRBJ2-3 TRBV30 few 16 TGTGCCTGGAGTGTCGCTGCGGGGGGCCGCACAGATACGCAGTATTTT CAWSVAAGGRTDTQYF
NA TRBJ2-3 TRBV3-1/TRBV3-2 NA 13 TGTGCCAGCAGAGCCGAAGACACAGATACGCAGTATTTT CASRAEDTDTQYF
TRBD1 TRBJ1-2 TRBV6-6 NA 16 TGTGCCAGCAGTTACTCGCAGGGGGCAGAAAGCTATGGCTACACCTTC CASSYSQGAESYGYTF
NA TRBJ2-3 TRBV19 NA 15 TGTGCCAGTAGTCTTAATCGGGGTAGCACAGATACGCAGTATTTT CASSLNRGSTDTQYF
NA TRBJ1-1 TRBV4-3 NA 20 TGCGCCAGCAGCCAAGTCTTCGGTGGTACTCTGAAACCACTGAACACTGAAGCTTTCTTT CASSQVFGGTLKPLNTEAFF
NA TRBJ1-5 TRBV5-4 NA 15 TGTGCCAGCGGCCTTCGGGGGTATAGCAATCAGCCCCAGCATTTT CASGLRGYSNQPQHF
NA TRBJ2-5 TRBV5-8 few 13 TGTGCCAGCAGCTTTCAGGGATGGGAGACCCAGTACTTC CASSFQGWETQYF
TRBD2 TRBJ2-5 TRBV30 NA 12 TGTGCCTGGGGTAGCGGGGAGGAGACCCAGTACTTC CAWGSGEETQYF
NA TRBJ2-7 TRBV27 NA 13 TGTGCCAGCAGTTTAGCGGCAGCCTACGAGCAGTACTTC CASSLAAAYEQYF
TRBD2 TRBJ2-1 TRBV4-1 NA 18 TGCGCCAGCAGCCAAGAAAATGGCGGGGGGGCGTCCTACAATGAGCAGTTCTTC CASSQENGGGASYNEQFF
NA TRBJ2-1 TRBV27 NA 16 TGTGCCAGCAGTTTAGCTCGGGGGTTTGGCGGCAATGAGCAGTTCTTC CASSLARGFGGNEQFF
NA TRBJ1-1 TRBV10-3 few 15 TGTGCCATCAGTGAGATGGCAGGGGCAGTCACTGAAGCTTTCTTT CAISEMAGAVTEAFF
TRBD1 TRBJ2-1 TRBV11-2 NA 16 TGTGCCAGCAGCTTAGGGTACAGGGGGCGGTTAGGTGAGCAGTTCTTC CASSLGYRGRLGEQFF
NA TRBJ2-7 TRBV14 NA 11 TGTGCCAGCAGCGCCTACTACGAGCAGTACTTC CASSAYYEQYF
NA TRBJ2-7 TRBV30 NA 13 TGTGCCTGGAGTGCAGGGTTTGTCCACGAGCAGTACTTC CAWSAGFVHEQYF
NA TRBJ2-2 TRBV7-2 once 12 TGTGCCAGCAGCACAGCCACCGGGGAGCTGTTTTTT CASSTATGELFF
NA TRBJ2-5 TRBV2 NA 15 TGTGCCAGCACCCCTGTTCGGAGGTCTCAAGAGACCCAGTACTTC CASTPVRRSQETQYF
TRBD2 TRBJ2-5 TRBV3-1/TRBV3-2 NA 16 TGTGCCAGCAGCCAAGGACTAGCGGCGTACCAAGAGACCCAGTACTTC CASSQGLAAYQETQYF
TRBD2 TRBJ2-1 TRBV28 NA 14 TGTGCCAGCGGACTAGCGGGGAATCTCGGTGAGCAGTTCTTC CASGLAGNLGEQFF